This T cell receptor beta chain was documented in a study of CD8 T cells in ankylosing spondylitis. TCRdb re-called the 5' RACE reads with MiXCR, one entry per CDR3 protein. The sample shows some 250,000 distinct CDR3 sequences, around 10% of them seen only once. This CDR3 has 18 residues. V lost 0 bases and J lost 2; bases outside the gene matches: 13. Looked up from germline, CDR1 is SGDLS and CDR2 is YYNGEE. This clonotype has at least ten counts. The chain combines TRBV9 with TRBJ2-5, with TRBD2 matching over 7 bases. The clonotype was recovered from a male donor with ankylosing spondylitis or in good health (not recorded which). The specimen sequenced was blood, either unsorted or a sorted T cell fraction (not recorded which). CDR3 sequence reads: CASSVGRGDRGLQETQYF. CDR3 sequence (DNA): TGTGCCAGCAGCGTAGGCCGGGGGGATCGTGGACTACAAGAGACCCAGTACTTC.